This is a list of T cell receptor beta chains from one sample in a study of identical twins. TCRdb re-derived calls from the 5' RACE reads in MiXCR, one entry per CDR3 protein. The profile shows just under 650,000 distinct CDR3 sequences, 7.1% of them singletons. These data were also filed under a second study, of yellow fever vaccine responses in identical twins.

Sequenced: PBMCs. The receptor source for this set is a woman aged 18-29 years in good health. Both conserved end residues are trimmed from each CDR3.

cdr3_aa: ASSLARWGRGGYEQY; j_call: TRBJ2-7; v_call: TRBV5-1; cdr3_length: 15
cdr3_aa: ASQDRIEETQY; j_call: TRBJ2-5; v_call: TRBV10-1; cdr3_length: 11
cdr3_aa: ASSSGVVYTEAF; j_call: TRBJ1-1; v_call: TRBV5-1; cdr3_length: 12
cdr3_aa: SARAPVVLRDTQY; j_call: TRBJ2-3; v_call: TRBV20-1; cdr3_length: 13
cdr3_aa: ASSLVREEQF; j_call: TRBJ2-1; v_call: TRBV7-8; cdr3_length: 10
cdr3_aa: ASSGVAGGPGELF; j_call: TRBJ2-2; v_call: TRBV12-3/TRBV12-4; cdr3_length: 13
cdr3_aa: ASRSKVMSHNEQF; j_call: TRBJ2-1; v_call: TRBV5-1; cdr3_length: 13
cdr3_aa: ASSLQWPQH; j_call: TRBJ1-5; v_call: TRBV6-1; cdr3_length: 9
cdr3_aa: AISESEGPGDTQY; j_call: TRBJ2-3; v_call: TRBV10-3; cdr3_length: 13
cdr3_aa: ASSLDRASLYGYT; j_call: TRBJ1-2; v_call: TRBV5-1; cdr3_length: 13
cdr3_aa: ASSSVAGNTGELF; j_call: TRBJ2-2; v_call: TRBV7-9; cdr3_length: 13
cdr3_aa: ASSLDPGEQF; j_call: TRBJ2-1; v_call: TRBV5-1; cdr3_length: 10
cdr3_aa: ASSSFDGYQETQY; j_call: TRBJ2-5; v_call: TRBV18; cdr3_length: 13
cdr3_aa: ASRSFSADTGELF; j_call: TRBJ2-2; v_call: TRBV5-1; cdr3_length: 13
cdr3_aa: ASSPTDGGEQF; j_call: TRBJ2-1; v_call: TRBV12-3/TRBV12-4; cdr3_length: 11
cdr3_aa: ASSITGGRNEQF; j_call: TRBJ2-1; v_call: TRBV19; cdr3_length: 12
cdr3_aa: ATSTWETYNEQF; j_call: TRBJ2-1; v_call: TRBV15; cdr3_length: 12
cdr3_aa: ASSSVRQGVSNTGELF; j_call: TRBJ2-2; v_call: TRBV5-1; cdr3_length: 16
cdr3_aa: ASTGRQQETQY; j_call: TRBJ2-5; v_call: TRBV25-1; cdr3_length: 11
cdr3_aa: SASQAFPYEQY; j_call: TRBJ2-7; v_call: TRBV20-1; cdr3_length: 11
cdr3_aa: ASSSFNEQF; j_call: TRBJ2-1; v_call: TRBV6-5; cdr3_length: 9
cdr3_aa: ASCRGIADTQY; j_call: TRBJ2-3; v_call: TRBV12-3/TRBV12-4; cdr3_length: 11
cdr3_aa: ASSPRQGVGNEQF; j_call: TRBJ2-1; v_call: TRBV6-5; cdr3_length: 13
cdr3_aa: ASVRGGRSYEQY; j_call: TRBJ2-7; v_call: TRBV28; cdr3_length: 12
cdr3_aa: ASRRPSAADTQY; j_call: TRBJ2-3; v_call: TRBV6-1; cdr3_length: 12
cdr3_aa: ASSYTGSGTGELF; j_call: TRBJ2-2; v_call: TRBV6-5; cdr3_length: 13
cdr3_aa: ASSLAGLDEQF; j_call: TRBJ2-1; v_call: TRBV5-1; cdr3_length: 11
cdr3_aa: SVKTARGTDTQY; j_call: TRBJ2-3; v_call: TRBV20-1; cdr3_length: 12
cdr3_aa: ASTGGIYNEQF; j_call: TRBJ2-1; v_call: TRBV2; cdr3_length: 11